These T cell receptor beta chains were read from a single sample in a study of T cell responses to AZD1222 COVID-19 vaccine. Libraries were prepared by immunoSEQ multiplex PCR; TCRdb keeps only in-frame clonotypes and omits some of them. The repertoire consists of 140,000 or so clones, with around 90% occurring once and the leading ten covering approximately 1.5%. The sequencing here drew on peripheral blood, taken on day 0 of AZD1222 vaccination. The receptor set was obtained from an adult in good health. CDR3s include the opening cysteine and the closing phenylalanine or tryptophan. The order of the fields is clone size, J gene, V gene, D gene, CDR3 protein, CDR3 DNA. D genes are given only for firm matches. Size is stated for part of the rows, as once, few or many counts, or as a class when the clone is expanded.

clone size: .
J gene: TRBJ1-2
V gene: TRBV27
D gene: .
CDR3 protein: CASNISAPNREGGYTF
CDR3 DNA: TGTGCCAGCAATATTTCCGCCCCCAACAGGGAGGGTGGCTACACCTTC

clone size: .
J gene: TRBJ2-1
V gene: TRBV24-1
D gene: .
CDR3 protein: CATALESYNEQFF
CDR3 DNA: TGTGCCACAGCGCTGGAGTCCTACAATGAGCAGTTCTTC

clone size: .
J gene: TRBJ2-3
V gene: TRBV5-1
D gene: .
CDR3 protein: CASSFWTDTQYF
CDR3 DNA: TGCGCCAGCAGCTTCTGGACAGATACGCAGTATTTT

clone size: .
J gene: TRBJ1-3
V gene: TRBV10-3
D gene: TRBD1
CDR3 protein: CAITQGVGNTIYF
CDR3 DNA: TGTGCCATCACCCAGGGGGTCGGAAACACCATATATTTT

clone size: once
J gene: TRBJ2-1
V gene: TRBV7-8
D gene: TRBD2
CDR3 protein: CASSVTPSGSRNEQFF
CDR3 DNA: TGTGCCAGCAGCGTGACGCCTAGCGGGAGCAGGAATGAGCAGTTCTTC

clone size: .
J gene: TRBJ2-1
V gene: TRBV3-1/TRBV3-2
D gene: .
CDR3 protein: CASSQEWDSLGEQFF
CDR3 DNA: TGTGCCAGCAGCCAAGAATGGGACTCTCTGGGTGAGCAGTTCTTC

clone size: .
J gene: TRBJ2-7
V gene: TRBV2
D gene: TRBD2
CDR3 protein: CASSPLGGRPYEQYF
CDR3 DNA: TGTGCCAGCAGTCCCCTCGGCGGGAGGCCCTACGAGCAGTACTTC

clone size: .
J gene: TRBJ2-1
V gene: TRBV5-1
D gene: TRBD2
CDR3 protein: CASGETSGSGNEQFF
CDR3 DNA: TGCGCCAGCGGGGAGACTAGCGGGAGCGGCAATGAGCAGTTCTTC

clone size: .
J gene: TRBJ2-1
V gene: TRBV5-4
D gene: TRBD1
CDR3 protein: CASSSGGRPTGVDEQFF
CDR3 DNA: TGTGCCAGCAGCTCTGGTGGACGCCCCACAGGGGTGGATGAGCAGTTCTTC

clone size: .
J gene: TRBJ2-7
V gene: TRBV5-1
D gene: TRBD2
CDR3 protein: CASSLKLAGSYEQYF
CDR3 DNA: TGCGCCAGCAGCTTGAAATTAGCGGGTTCCTACGAGCAGTACTTC

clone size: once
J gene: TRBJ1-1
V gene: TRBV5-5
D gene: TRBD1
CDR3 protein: CASSRGTGLNTEAFF
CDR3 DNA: TGTGCCAGCAGCCGGGGGACAGGGTTGAACACTGAAGCTTTCTTT

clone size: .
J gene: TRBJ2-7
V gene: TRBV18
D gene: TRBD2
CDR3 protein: CASSPKGLAGGEQYF
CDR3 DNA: TGTGCCAGCTCACCCAAGGGACTAGCGGGAGGCGAGCAGTACTTC

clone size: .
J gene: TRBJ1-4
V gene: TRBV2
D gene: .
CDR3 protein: CASREERGVPTEKLFF
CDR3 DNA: TGTGCCAGCAGGGAGGAGAGGGGGGTCCCTACTGAAAAACTGTTTTTT

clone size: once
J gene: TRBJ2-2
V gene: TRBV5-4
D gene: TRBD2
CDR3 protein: CASSFTSGDTGELFF
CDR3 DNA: TGTGCCAGCAGCTTTACTAGCGGGGACACCGGGGAGCTGTTTTTT

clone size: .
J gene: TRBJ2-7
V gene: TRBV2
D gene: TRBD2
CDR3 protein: CASTRTSASYEQYF
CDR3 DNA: TGTGCCAGCACGCGGACTAGCGCCTCCTACGAGCAGTACTTC

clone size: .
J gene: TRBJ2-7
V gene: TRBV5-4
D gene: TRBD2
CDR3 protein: CASSPILDLAGVAYEQYF
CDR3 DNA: TGTGCCAGCAGCCCAATTCTAGACCTAGCGGGGGTTGCCTACGAGCAGTACTTC

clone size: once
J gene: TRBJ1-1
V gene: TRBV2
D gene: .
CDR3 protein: CASILSGGTEAFF
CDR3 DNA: TGTGCCAGCATATTGTCGGGGGGCACTGAAGCTTTCTTT

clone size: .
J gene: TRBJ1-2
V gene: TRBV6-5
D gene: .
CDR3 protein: CASSYSTAAYGYTF
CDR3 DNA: TGTGCCAGCAGTTACTCTACAGCAGCCTATGGCTACACCTTC

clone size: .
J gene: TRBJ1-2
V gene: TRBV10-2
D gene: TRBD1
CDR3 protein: CASSEDRANYGYTF
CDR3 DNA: TGCGCCAGCAGTGAGGACAGGGCAAACTATGGCTACACCTTC

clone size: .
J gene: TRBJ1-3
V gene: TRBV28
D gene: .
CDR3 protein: CASSTDGEISGNTIYF
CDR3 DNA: TGTGCCAGCAGTACGGACGGGGAAATCTCTGGAAACACCATATATTTT

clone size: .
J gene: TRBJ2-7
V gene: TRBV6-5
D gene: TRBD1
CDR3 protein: CASSSPGQVREQYF
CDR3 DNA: TGTGCCAGCAGTTCCCCGGGACAGGTGAGGGAGCAGTACTTC

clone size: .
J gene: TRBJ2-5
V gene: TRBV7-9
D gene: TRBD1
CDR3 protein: CASSRTRDRGPKTQYF
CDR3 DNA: TGTGCCAGCAGCCGAACCCGGGACAGGGGGCCGAAGACCCAGTACTTC